These 19 T cell receptor beta chains share one sample of origin, sequenced in a study of T-cell reconstitution after alpha-beta-depleted transplantation in children. The authors prepared the TCRbeta library with unique molecular identifiers. TCRdb used MiXCR to reprocess the PCR reads, holding one entry per CDR3 protein. The sample holds approximately 400,000 distinct CDR3 sequences, 11% seen once. The sequencing here drew on PBMCs from the stem cell graft donor, taken from the stem cell graft. The receptor source for this set is a human donor who donated a stem cell graft to a child with acute myeloid leukemia.

This rearrangement joins TRBV20-1 to TRBJ1-1; 8 bases are a match to TRBD1. Unmatched junction bases numbered 4, after V lost 0 bases and J lost 4 bases. This CDR3 has 14 residues. Germline CDR1 DFQATT, CDR2 SNEGSKA (reference sequence). The CDR3 DNA reads TGCAGTGCTAGAGATGCAGGGGGCATCACTGAAGCTTTCTTT. It specifies CSARDAGGITEAFF.

This clonotype was seen a handful of times. The gene calls are TRBV5-5 and TRBJ1-2; no clear D. Germline loops: CDR1 SGHKS, CDR2 YYEKEE (reference sequence). CDR3 length: 13 residues. Trimming pared 4 bases from V and 5 bases from J, leaving 12 bases between. CDR3: CASSLQQLYGYTF. The DNA of the CDR3 is TGTGCCAGCAGCCTACAACAGCTTTATGGCTACACCTTC. The full variable domain, completed using reference TRBV5-5 and TRBJ1-2, is DAGVTQSPTHLIKTRGQQVTLRCSPISGHKSVSWYQQVLGQGPQFIFQYYEKEERGRGNFPDRFSARQFPNYSSELNVNALLLGDSALYLCASSLQQLYGYTFGSGTRLTVV.

The J gene is TRBJ2-1, the V gene TRBV9, with TRBD1 matching over 7 bases. The ends lost 4 bases at V and 8 bases at J; junction bases unmatched: 9. CDR1 is SGDLS and CDR2 is YYNGEE in the germline V gene. This CDR3 contains 14 residues. This CDR3 reads CASSLGQRGDEQFF. CDR3 DNA: TGTGCCAGCAGCCTGGGACAGAGGGGCGATGAGCAGTTCTTC. The full variable domain, completed using reference TRBV9 and TRBJ2-1, is DSGVTQTPKHLITATGQRVTLRCSPRSGDLSVYWYQQSLDQGLQFLIQYYNGEERAKGNILERFSAQQFPDLHSELNLSSLELGDSALYFCASSLGQRGDEQFFGPGTRLTVL.

This clonotype was seen at least ten times. This chain connects TRBV4-1 to TRBJ1-2; 9 nucleotides align to TRBD1. The ends lost 6 bases at V and 1 base at J; junction bases unmatched: 6. Germline lookup yields CDR1 MGHRA and CDR2 YSYEKL. The CDR3 length is 15 residues. The CDR3: CASRHGTGNNYGYTF. The CDR3 coding sequence is TGCGCCAGCAGACATGGGACAGGGAATAACTATGGCTACACCTTC.

The chain links TRBV20-1 to TRBJ1-5; TRBD1 agrees at 7 bases. From germline, CDR1 is DFQATT and CDR2 SNEGSKA (reference sequence). This CDR3 region has 17 residues. V lost 1 base and J lost 3; bases outside the gene matches: 12. The CDR3 coding sequence is TGCAGTGCTAGAGGAGGGTGGGGGACAGCAAACAATCAGCCCCAGCATTTT. Protein sequence: CSARGGWGTANNQPQHF.

CDR3 nucleotide sequence: TGTGCCATCAGTGCCCAGGGGACGAACACTGAAGCTTTCTTT. It translates to CAISAQGTNTEAFF. The chain couples TRBV10-3 to TRBJ1-1; D may be TRBD1 (6 bases). This CDR3 spans 14 amino acids. The V gene's germline CDR1 is ENHRY and CDR2 SYGVKD. Deletions cut 4 bases from V and 1 base from J, with 10 bases between.

CDR3 DNA sequence: TGTGCCAGCAGTTATCGGAGCACTGAAGCTTTCTTT. This sequence encodes CASSYRSTEAFF. The chain has TRBV6-6 and TRBJ1-1; D is unclear. Germline assignment: CDR1 MNHNY and CDR2 SVGAGI (reference sequence). Trimming left V 3 bases short and J 4 bases short, with 6 bases between. This CDR3 is built from 12 residues.

This clonotype has more than one count but fewer than ten. The V call is TRBV5-1, the J call TRBJ1-1; TRBD1 matches 8 bases. The CDR3 length is 14 residues. Trimming took 4 bases from V and 6 from J; bases not matched to a gene: 8. Germline loops: CDR1 SGHRS, CDR2 YFSETQ. CDR3 protein: CASSSGQGQAEAFF. The CDR3 nucleotides read TGCGCCAGCAGCAGCGGACAGGGTCAAGCTGAAGCTTTCTTT.

To note about this clonotype: This sequence may be a read error, since a much larger clone differs from it by one base. This sequence joins TRBV20-1 and TRBJ2-5, with D perhaps matching TRBD2 (6 bases). Germline CDR1 DFQATT, CDR2 SNEGSKA (reference sequence). This CDR3 contains 15 residues. CDR3 region: CCAEGWIADPETQYF. In DNA form, the CDR3 reads TGCTGTGCGGAGGGTTGGATAGCGGACCCAGAGACCCAGTACTTC.

The V gene is TRBV29-1, the J gene TRBJ2-6; D not certain. This CDR3 is built from 17 residues. The germline V gene has CDR1 SQVTM and CDR2 ANQGSEA. Trimming removed 0 bases at V and 0 bases at J, with 12 bases between. DNA of the CDR3: TGCAGCGTTGAAGAGGTGAAGCAGCACTCTGGGGCCAACGTCCTGACTTTC. The encoded protein is CSVEEVKQHSGANVLTF. Full variable domain (remainder filled in from reference TRBV29-1 and TRBJ2-6): SAVISQKPSRDICQRGTSLTIQCQVDSQVTMMFWYRQQPGQSLTLIATANQGSEATYESGFVIDKFPISRPNLTFSTLTVSNMSPEDSSIYLCSVEEVKQHSGANVLTFGAGSRLTVL.

This chain uses TRBV29-1 with TRBJ2-2; tentatively, D is TRBD2 (6 bases). Trimming left V 6 bases short and J 6 bases short, with 11 bases between. Germline values: CDR1 SQVTM, CDR2 ANQGSEA. The CDR3 is 12 residues long. Here the CDR3 DNA reads TGCAGCGTGACTAGTTATGCCGGGGAGCTGTTTTTT. This sequence encodes CSVTSYAGELFF.

This clonotype was observed a few times. This chain connects TRBV5-1 to TRBJ1-1; 7 nucleotides align to TRBD1. Germline loops: CDR1 SGHRS, CDR2 YFSETQ. This CDR3 region has 15 residues. Trimming removed 0 bases from V and 4 bases from J; junction bases left unmatched: 6. The DNA of the CDR3 is TGCGCCAGCAGCTTGGGGGGGGACAGTCCCACTGAAGCTTTCTTT. Translation: CASSLGGDSPTEAFF.

This chain uses TRBV5-1 with TRBJ1-1; 8 bases agree with TRBD1. V shed 0 bases and J 5 bases; nucleotides not matched to a gene: 9. Germline V CDR1 and CDR2: SGHRS, YFSETQ. The CDR3 consists of 16 residues. The CDR3 protein is CASSLGATGGGTEAFF. The DNA of the CDR3 is TGCGCCAGCAGCTTGGGGGCAACAGGGGGGGGTACTGAAGCTTTCTTT.

The V gene is TRBV5-1, the J gene TRBJ2-3, with TRBD2 identical over 9 bases. Trimming took 2 bases from V and 5 from J; bases not matched to a gene: 6. The CDR3 length is 15 residues. From germline, CDR1 is SGHRS and CDR2 YFSETQ. DNA of the CDR3: TGCGCCAGCAGCTTAACAGCGGGGGGCCTAGATACGCAGTATTTT. Translated, it gives CASSLTAGGLDTQYF.

A note on this clonotype: A read error may explain this, as a much larger clone is one base away. The chain joins TRBV3-1 to TRBJ1-5, with a weak D call TRBD1 (5 bases). The germline CDR1 and CDR2 sequences are LGHDT and YNNKEL (reference sequence). CDR3 length: 14 residues. The CDR3 nucleotides read TGTGCCAGCAGCCAACGGGGGACGTTGGAGCCCCAGCGTTTT. Encoded protein: CASSQRGTLEPQRF. Supplemented by reference TRBV3-1 and TRBJ1-5, the full variable domain reads DTAVSQTPKYLVTQMGNDKSIKCEQNLGHDTMYWYKQDSKKFLKIMFSYNNKELIINETVPNRFSPKSPDKAHLNLHINSLELGDSAVYFCASSQRGTLEPQRFGDGTRLSIL.

This clonotype has a count of ten or more. V is TRBV10-2 and J is TRBJ1-3; D not certain. CDR3 length: 15 residues. The V end was cut by 3 bases, the J end by 0 bases, with 9 bases between. Germline-derived CDR1 and CDR2 are WSHSY and SAAADI. CDR3 bases: TGCGCCAGCAGTGACGAGGCAAGCTCTGGAAACACCATATATTTT. Translating it yields CASSDEASSGNTIYF.

The chain has TRBV6-5 and TRBJ2-1, with 9 bases that match TRBD2. V was pared by 2 bases and J by 6 bases, with 5 bases of the junction left unmatched. Germline-derived CDR1 and CDR2 are MNHEY and SVGAGI. The CDR3 is 15 residues long. CDR3: CASSYVLAGTNEQFF. The CDR3 DNA follows: TGTGCCAGCAGTTACGTGCTAGCGGGAACCAATGAGCAGTTCTTC.

Details on this clonotype: Relative to the germline gene, one junction end is altered; a read error may explain this. The rearrangement links TRBV7-7 to TRBJ2-1; TRBD2 matches 10 bases. CDR1 and CDR2 (germline): SSHAT, FNYEAQ (reference sequence). The CDR3 has 15 residues. The CDR3, as DNA: TGTGCTAGCAGCTTAGGGACTAGCGAATACAATGAGCAGTTCTTC. This codes for CASSLGTSEYNEQFF.

The V and J genes are TRBV15 and TRBJ2-7; 9 bases align to TRBD1. CDR1 and CDR2 (germline): LNHNV, YYDKDF (reference sequence). This CDR3 spans 16 amino acids. V lost 5 bases and J lost 5; bases outside the gene matches: 13. The CDR3 loop reads CATSPRPGTGSDEQYF. In DNA, the CDR3 is TGTGCCACCAGCCCGCGTCCCGGGACAGGGTCGGACGAGCAGTACTTC. The whole variable domain, filled in from reference TRBV15 and TRBJ2-7, reads DAMVIQNPRYQVTQFGKPVTLSCSQTLNHNVMYWYQQKSSQAPKLLFHYYDKDFNNEADTPDNFQSRRPNTSFCFLDIRSPGLGDTAMYLCATSPRPGTGSDEQYFGPGTRLTVT.